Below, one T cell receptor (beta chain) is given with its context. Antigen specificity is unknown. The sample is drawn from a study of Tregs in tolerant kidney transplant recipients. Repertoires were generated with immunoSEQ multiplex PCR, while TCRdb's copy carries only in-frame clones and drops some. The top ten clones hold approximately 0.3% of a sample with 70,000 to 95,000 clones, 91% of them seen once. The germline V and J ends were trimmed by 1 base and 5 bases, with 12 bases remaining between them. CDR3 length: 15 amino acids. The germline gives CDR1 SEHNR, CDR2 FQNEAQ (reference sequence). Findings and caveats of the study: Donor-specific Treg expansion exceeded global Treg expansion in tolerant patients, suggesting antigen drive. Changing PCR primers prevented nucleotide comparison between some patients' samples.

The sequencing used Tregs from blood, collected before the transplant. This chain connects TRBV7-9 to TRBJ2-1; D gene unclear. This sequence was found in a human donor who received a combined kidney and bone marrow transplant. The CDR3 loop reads CASSLVHKTNNEQFF. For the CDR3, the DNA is TGTGCCAGCAGCTTAGTACATAAAACGAACAATGAGCAGTTCTTC.